This T cell receptor beta chain stems from a study of T cells in Graves' hyperthyroidism and ophthalmopathy. Study outcomes and limitations: Ophthalmopathy prediction by the model preceded onset by a median approximately six months. The blood repertoire included most of the expanded thyroid clonotypes above 0.001.

The CDR3 regions of TCR beta were amplified from RNA transcripts. First-round RT-PCR of the TCR CDR3 relied on the HTBI primer set. MiXCR, applied by TCRdb to the multiplex PCR reads, yields one record per CDR3 protein. The data contain about 250,000 distinct CDR3 sequences, over 20% of them singletons. The germline CDR1 and CDR2 sequences are LNHDA and SQIVND (reference sequence). Trimming removed 3 bases from V and 4 bases from J; junction bases left unmatched: 6. The CDR3 extends over 16 amino acids. Comment on this clonotype: Its antigen is as yet unknown.

Material for sequencing was blood. The V and J genes are TRBV19 and TRBJ1-2; TRBD1 aligns across 12 bases. The source is a woman aged 40 to 49 with Graves' ophthalmopathy. The CDR3 sequence is CASSMAGTGGSYGYTF. The DNA for the CDR3 is TGTGCCAGTAGTATGGCTGGGACAGGGGGCTCCTATGGCTACACCTTC.